The 32 T cell receptor beta chains presented below share a single source sample, sequenced in a study of blood T cell repertoires in COVID-19. Here immunoSEQ multiplex PCR was the method, and the copy in TCRdb shows in-frame clones only, minus some. The sample has more than 120,000 clones, 84% seen once; the top ten hold about 5.1%. The sample consisted of peripheral blood. These receptors all come from a human donor in a cohort sampled during active COVID-19.

The V and J genes are TRBV6-5 and TRBJ2-1, with 8 bases lining up with TRBD2. The CDR3 is 16 residues long. The junction had 12 bases not matched to a gene; V was cut back by 2 bases and J by 9 bases. CDR1 and CDR2 from the germline V gene are MNHEY and SVGAGI. Here the CDR3 reads CASSYAGTRASSEQFF. In nucleotides, the CDR3 is TGTGCCAGCAGTTACGCGGGGACTAGAGCTAGTAGTGAGCAGTTCTTC.

The rearrangement links TRBV18 to TRBJ2-5; TRBD2 matches at 7 bases. The CDR3 runs to 12 residues. Germline CDR1 KGHSH, CDR2 LQKENI. Trimming removed 5 bases from V and 7 bases from J; junction bases left unmatched: 4. This CDR3 reads CASSRAGPTQYF. CDR3 nucleotide sequence: TGTGCCAGCTCAAGAGCGGGACCGACCCAGTACTTC.

The chain combines TRBV3-1 (or the pseudogene TRBV3-2) with TRBJ2-3; 9 bases align to TRBD2. Germline V gene lookup returns CDR1 LGHDT and CDR2 YNNKEL (reference sequence). The junction had 14 bases not matched to a gene; V was cut back by 1 base and J by 0 bases. The CDR3 covers 20 residues. DNA of the CDR3: TGTGCCAGCAGCCAAGTTAGGAGACTAGCGGAACCTTCTAGCACAGATACGCAGTATTTT. Amino acids: CASSQVRRLAEPSSTDTQYF.

This sequence joins TRBV6-5 and TRBJ1-2; maybe TRBD1 (5 bases). The CDR3 loop spans 15 amino acids. Trimming shortened V by 6 bases and J by 9 bases, and 23 bases separated the two germline ends. Germline-derived CDR1 and CDR2 are MNHEY and SVGAGI. CDR3 DNA: TGTGCCAGCAGCCAAGGGCGCAGGGCCATTTATAGCTACACCTTC. Amino acids: CASSQGRRAIYSYTF.

This clone was counted only a few times. The chain recombines TRBV9 with TRBJ2-3; D remains ambiguous. The V end was cut by 3 bases, the J end by 2 bases, with 7 bases between. The CDR3 is 13 amino acids. Looked up from germline, CDR1 is SGDLS and CDR2 is YYNGEE. The CDR3 spells CASSAKLTDTQYF. The CDR3 DNA follows: TGTGCCAGCAGCGCCAAACTCACAGATACGCAGTATTTT.

The chain joins TRBV27 to TRBJ2-4, with D hard to call. This CDR3 spans 12 amino acids. The germline V gene encodes CDR1 MNHEY and CDR2 SMNVEV (reference sequence). The ends were cut back, 6 bases at V and 9 bases at J, with 12 bases in the middle. In DNA form, the CDR3 reads TGTGCCAGCAGAACCGGGTATAGCATTCAGTACTTC. This translates into CASRTGYSIQYF.

CDR3 sequence reads: CASSQEGGNTEAFF. Written as DNA, the CDR3 is TGCGCCAGCAGCCAAGAGGGAGGGAACACTGAAGCTTTCTTT. This chain links TRBV4-1 with TRBJ1-1; no definite D call. The germline V gene encodes CDR1 MGHRA and CDR2 YSYEKL. This CDR3 spans 14 amino acids. The V and J ends lost 0 bases and 1 base respectively, with 6 bases between them.

This chain connects TRBV27 to TRBJ1-1, with D maybe TRBD1 (6 bases). The V and J ends lost 10 bases and 0 bases respectively, with 12 bases between them. The CDR3 has 13 amino acids. The germline CDR1 and CDR2 sequences are MNHEY and SMNVEV (reference sequence). DNA of the CDR3: TGTGCCACGCAAGGGGGTATGAACACTGAAGCTTTCTTT. Protein sequence: CATQGGMNTEAFF.

The chain couples TRBV6-1 to TRBJ1-2, with D possibly TRBD1 on 6 matching bases. This CDR3 is built from 15 residues. V was clipped by 3 bases and J by 0 bases, with 11 bases between them. Germline V gives CDR1 MNHNS, CDR2 SASEGT. The CDR3 DNA is TGTGCCAGCAGTGAGGACAGAATCTCTAACTATGGCTACACCTTC. This encodes CASSEDRISNYGYTF.

The gene calls are TRBV4-1 and TRBJ2-5; 11 bases align to TRBD2. Germline CDR1 reads MGHRA; CDR2 reads YSYEKL. V lost 0 bases, J lost 5 bases, and 5 bases stayed unmatched. This CDR3 contains 16 residues. In DNA, the CDR3 is TGCGCCAGCAGCCAAGAACTGTGGACTAGCGGGGAGACCCAGTACTTC. It is translated as CASSQELWTSGETQYF.

The chain carries TRBV9 and TRBJ1-3; no definite D call. CDR3 length equals 13 residues. Trimming shortened V by 3 bases and J by 6 bases, and 10 bases separated the two germline ends. CDR1 and CDR2 (germline): SGDLS, YYNGEE. Here the CDR3 reads CASSGSAVNTIYF. In nucleotides, the CDR3 is TGTGCCAGCAGCGGCAGCGCTGTAAACACCATATATTTT.

The rearrangement links TRBV5-6 to TRBJ1-2; TRBD1 is a possible D gene (6 bases). The CDR3 sequence is 13 residues long. V lost 7 bases and J lost 2, with 12 bases in between. In germline, CDR1 is SGHDT, CDR2 YYEEEE. CDR3 DNA: TGTGCCAGCGGGATGACAGGCAACTATGGCTACACCTTC. This codes for CASGMTGNYGYTF.

The chain combines TRBV5-1 with TRBJ2-3, with TRBD1 as a possible D gene (6 bases). The CDR3 totals 14 residues. V shed 5 bases and J shed 5 bases, with 15 bases lying between them. CDR1 and CDR2 (germline): SGHRS, YFSETQ. Here the CDR3 DNA reads TGCGCCAGCAGGACACAGGGTGCGGGAGATACGCAGTATTTT. Translating it yields CASRTQGAGDTQYF.

The V call is TRBV4-2, the J call TRBJ1-5; 8 bases agree with TRBD1. Germline loops: CDR1 LGHNA, CDR2 YNFKEQ. The CDR3 contains 15 residues. V was pared by 5 bases and J by 1 base, with 4 bases of the junction left unmatched. The CDR3: CASSEQGGSNQPQHF. The CDR3, as DNA: TGTGCCAGCAGCGAACAGGGGGGGAGCAATCAGCCCCAGCATTTT.

This sequence joins TRBV5-1 and TRBJ1-2; TRBD1 matches at 10 bases. The CDR3 sequence is 13 residues long. The trim removed 3 bases at V and 6 bases at J, leaving 2 bases unmatched. Germline V gene lookup returns CDR1 SGHRS and CDR2 YFSETQ. The CDR3 sequence: CASSWGTGDGYTF. The DNA of the CDR3 is TGCGCCAGCAGCTGGGGGACAGGGGATGGCTACACCTTC.

This chain uses TRBV28 with TRBJ2-4, with 7 bases fitting TRBD1. The germline CDR1 and CDR2 sequences are MDHEN and SYDVKM. V shed 6 bases and J 9 bases; nucleotides not matched to a gene: 11. The CDR3 contains 14 residues. The CDR3 sequence is CASRHRGGSGIQYF. For the CDR3, the DNA is TGTGCCAGCAGACACAGGGGCGGGTCGGGCATTCAGTACTTC.

The CDR3 loop reads CSVEASSYNEQFF. Here the CDR3 DNA reads TGCAGCGTTGAGGCCAGCTCCTACAATGAGCAGTTCTTC. The J gene is TRBJ2-1, the V gene TRBV29-1, with D unclear. The CDR3 covers 13 residues. Deletions cut 3 bases from V and 0 bases from J, with 6 bases between. The germline V gene encodes CDR1 SQVTM and CDR2 ANQGSEA.

The chain has TRBV19 and TRBJ1-5; D possibly corresponds to TRBD1 (5 bases). Trimming cost V 6 bases and J 6 bases, with 15 bases left between them. Germline V lookup: CDR1 LNHDA, CDR2 SQIVND (reference sequence). The CDR3 spans 14 residues. The CDR3 bases are TGTGCCAGTAGCGTCAGGGATGTGGGTCAGCCCCAGCATTTT. It encodes CASSVRDVGQPQHF.

The V gene is TRBV30, the J gene TRBJ2-6; 7 bases are shared with TRBD1. The CDR3 runs to 15 residues. V dropped 4 bases and J dropped 4; count of bases not matched to a gene: 7. Looked up from germline, CDR1 is GTSNPN and CDR2 is SVGIG (reference sequence). CDR3 protein: CAWTIGGSGANVLTF. DNA for the CDR3: TGTGCCTGGACGATAGGGGGCTCCGGGGCCAACGTCCTGACTTTC.

The CDR3 DNA reads as TGCGCCAGCAGCTTGGGATGGTTAGAAACCTACGAGCAGTACTTC. Protein product: CASSLGWLETYEQYF. The chain combines TRBV5-1 with TRBJ2-7; D call uncertain. CDR3 length equals 15 residues. CDR1 and CDR2 from the germline V gene are SGHRS and YFSETQ. Trimming removed 0 bases from V and 2 bases from J, with 12 bases in between.

The genes are TRBV5-8 and TRBJ1-3; 7 bases fit TRBD1. V trimming: 4 bases; J trimming: 5 bases; junction bases outside the gene matches: 3. Per germline, CDR1 SGHTS and CDR2 YDEGEE. The CDR3 spans 13 residues. The CDR3 here is CASSLQGRNTIYF. The CDR3 DNA reads as TGTGCCAGCAGCCTACAGGGGAGAAACACCATATATTTT.

This chain uses TRBV19 with TRBJ2-2; 9 positions match TRBD1. The CDR3 is 14 amino acids. The V gene's germline CDR1 is LNHDA and CDR2 SQIVND (reference sequence). V trimming: 6 bases; J trimming: 3 bases; junction bases outside the gene matches: 2. The CDR3 sequence: CASRRQGDTGELFF. The CDR3 DNA reads as TGTGCCAGTAGGAGACAGGGGGACACCGGGGAGCTGTTTTTT. Full variable domain (remainder filled in from reference TRBV19 and TRBJ2-2): DGGITQSPKYLFRKEGQNVTLSCEQNLNHDAMYWYRQDPGQGLRLIYYSQIVNDFQKGDIAEGYSVSREKKESFPLTVTSAQKNPTAFYLCASRRQGDTGELFFGEGSRLTVL.

The chain links TRBV27 to TRBJ2-7, with TRBD1 matching 7 bases. Germline V gene data show CDR1 as MNHEY and CDR2 as SMNVEV (reference sequence). The CDR3 covers 12 residues. Germline trimming cut 5 bases from V and 12 bases from J; bases unmatched to any gene: 10. DNA for the CDR3: TGTGCCAGCAGTAATGACAGGGACAAGTGGTACGTC. This encodes CASSNDRDKWYV.

This clone is a singleton in its sample. The chain couples TRBV5-6 to TRBJ1-2, with D tentatively TRBD1 (5 bases). This CDR3 spans 15 amino acids. Trimming cost V 3 bases and J 4 bases, with 16 bases left between them. Germline-derived CDR1 and CDR2 are SGHDT and YYEEEE. The chain's CDR3 is CASSSPSAGGYGYTF. CDR3 DNA sequence: TGTGCCAGCAGCTCCCCGTCCGCGGGGGGCTATGGCTACACCTTC.

The V and J genes are TRBV6-2 or TRBV6-3 and TRBJ2-1; 8 nucleotides line up with TRBD2. CDR1 and CDR2 (germline): MNHEY, SVGEGT. After removal of 5 bases from V and 6 bases from J, the junction contained 9 bases not matched to a gene. The CDR3 is 15 residues long. The DNA for the CDR3 is TGTGCCAGCAGTAGTAGAACTAGCGGACTCAATGAGCAGTTCTTC. Translation: CASSSRTSGLNEQFF.

This rearrangement joins TRBV9 to TRBJ1-3; a weak D match, TRBD1 (5 bases). Germline values: CDR1 SGDLS, CDR2 YYNGEE. The germline V and J ends were trimmed by 2 bases and 4 bases, with 10 bases remaining between them. The CDR3 runs 14 residues. CDR3 DNA: TGTGCCAGCAGCGTGCGGGGGAGCGGAAACACCATATATTTT. Translation gives CASSVRGSGNTIYF. Looking up the rest from reference TRBV9 and TRBJ1-3 gives the full variable domain: DSGVTQTPKHLITATGQRVTLRCSPRSGDLSVYWYQQSLDQGLQFLIQYYNGEERAKGNILERFSAQQFPDLHSELNLSSLELGDSALYFCASSVRGSGNTIYFGEGSWLTVV.

V is TRBV2 and J is TRBJ2-1; the match to TRBD1 covers 9 bases. The junction had 7 bases not matched to a gene; V was cut back by 4 bases and J by 3 bases. CDR1 is SNHLY, CDR2 FYNNEI, per germline. The CDR3 is made up of 16 amino acids. CDR3 sequence: CASSADVGQGYNEQFF. The CDR3 bases are TGTGCCAGCAGTGCAGATGTGGGACAGGGCTACAATGAGCAGTTCTTC. Combining the CDR3 with reference TRBV2 and TRBJ2-1 gives the whole variable domain EPEVTQTPSHQVTQMGQEVILRCVPISNHLYFYWYRQILGQKVEFLVSFYNNEISEKSEIFDDQFSVERPDGSNFTLKIRSTKLEDSAMYFCASSADVGQGYNEQFFGPGTRLTVL.

The V and J genes are TRBV29-1 and TRBJ1-4, with unresolved D. Trimming stripped 7 bases from V and 10 bases from J, with 16 bases between. This CDR3 comprises 12 residues. Germline V gene sequence: CDR1 SQVTM, CDR2 ANQGSEA. The CDR3 bases are TGCAGCGGGAGGAGGGAGGGCGGAAAACTGTTTTTT. It codes for CSGRREGGKLFF.

The genes are TRBV20-1 and TRBJ2-1; a weak D match, TRBD1 (5 bases). V was clipped by 3 bases and J by 9 bases, with 9 bases between them. This CDR3 contains 11 residues. CDR1 DFQATT and CDR2 SNEGSKA come from the germline V gene (reference sequence). DNA of the CDR3: TGCAGTGCTAGCTGGGGCTTTGAGCAGTTCTTC. Protein sequence: CSASWGFEQFF.

V gene TRBV7-2 combines with J gene TRBJ2-7; 9 bases are shared with TRBD2. The germline gives CDR1 SGHTA, CDR2 FQGNSA. This CDR3 region has 16 residues. V lost 1 base, J lost 0 bases, and 4 bases stayed unmatched. The CDR3 region is CASSLGGSGSSYEQYV. The CDR3 DNA sequence: TGTGCCAGCAGCTTAGGGGGTAGCGGGAGCTCCTACGAGCAGTACGTC.

The V call is TRBV6-5, the J call TRBJ1-1; D remains ambiguous. Germline CDR1 is MNHEY and CDR2 is SVGAGI. The CDR3 totals 13 residues. The germline V and J ends were trimmed by 8 bases and 5 bases, with 15 bases remaining between them. The CDR3 DNA is TGTGCCAGCTCCCTAAACGAGGAAACTGAAGCTTTCTTT. Translation gives CASSLNEETEAFF.

The V call is TRBV19, the J call TRBJ1-2; 7 bases are a match to TRBD1. Germline V CDR1 and CDR2: LNHDA, SQIVND (reference sequence). CDR3 length: 15 residues. V lost 4 bases, J lost 2 bases, and 7 bases stayed unmatched. CDR3 protein: CASSTRNRGNYGYTF. The CDR3 nucleotides read TGTGCCAGTAGTACCCGGAACAGGGGCAACTATGGCTACACCTTC.